This TCR beta chain is from a study of cytomegalovirus exposure and HLA in healthy donors. Study observations and caveats: What was likely a sequencing artifact was a cluster of highly shared sequence variants. As immune exposure information, only CMV serostatus was available. Within an earlier analysis, most TCR beta V segments proved productive either about 87% or about 30% of the time.

Healthy individuals who donated bone marrow served as the donors. A remark on this clone: No antigen is known for it.

13 Jbeta primers and 60 Vbeta primers were used for the PCR. Profiling relied on immunoSEQ multiplex PCR, and the TCRdb table lists in-frame clones only, not all of them. The table has about 110,000 clones, around 70% seen once. V lost 5 bases, J lost 8 bases, and 10 bases stayed unmatched. The CDR3 runs to 16 residues. Germline assignment: CDR1 SEHNR and CDR2 FQNEAQ (reference sequence). The chain recombines TRBV7-9 with TRBJ2-1, with 12 bases lining up with TRBD2. The TCR sequence derives from a man aged 25-45 years in good health and CMV-seropositive. Sequenced input: PBMCs. CDR3 sequence: CASSLPLLAGGDEQFF. DNA for the CDR3: TGTGCCAGCAGCCTACCCCTACTAGCGGGAGGCGATGAGCAGTTCTTC.